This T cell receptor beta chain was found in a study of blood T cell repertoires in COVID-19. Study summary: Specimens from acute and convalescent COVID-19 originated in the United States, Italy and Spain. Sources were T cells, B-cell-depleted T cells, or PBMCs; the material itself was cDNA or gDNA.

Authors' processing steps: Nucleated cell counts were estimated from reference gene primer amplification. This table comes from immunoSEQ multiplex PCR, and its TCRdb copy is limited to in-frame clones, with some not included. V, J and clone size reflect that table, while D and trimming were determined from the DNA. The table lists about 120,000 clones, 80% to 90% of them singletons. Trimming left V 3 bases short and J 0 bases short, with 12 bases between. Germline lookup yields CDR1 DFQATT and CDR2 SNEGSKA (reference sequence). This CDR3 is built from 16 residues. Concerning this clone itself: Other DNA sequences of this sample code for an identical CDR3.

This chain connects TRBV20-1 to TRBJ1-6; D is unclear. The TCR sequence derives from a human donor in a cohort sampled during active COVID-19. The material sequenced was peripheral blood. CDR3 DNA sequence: TGCAGTGCTAGTAGAGCCGTAAGCTCCTATAATTCACCCCTCCACTTT. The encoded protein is CSASRAVSSYNSPLHF.